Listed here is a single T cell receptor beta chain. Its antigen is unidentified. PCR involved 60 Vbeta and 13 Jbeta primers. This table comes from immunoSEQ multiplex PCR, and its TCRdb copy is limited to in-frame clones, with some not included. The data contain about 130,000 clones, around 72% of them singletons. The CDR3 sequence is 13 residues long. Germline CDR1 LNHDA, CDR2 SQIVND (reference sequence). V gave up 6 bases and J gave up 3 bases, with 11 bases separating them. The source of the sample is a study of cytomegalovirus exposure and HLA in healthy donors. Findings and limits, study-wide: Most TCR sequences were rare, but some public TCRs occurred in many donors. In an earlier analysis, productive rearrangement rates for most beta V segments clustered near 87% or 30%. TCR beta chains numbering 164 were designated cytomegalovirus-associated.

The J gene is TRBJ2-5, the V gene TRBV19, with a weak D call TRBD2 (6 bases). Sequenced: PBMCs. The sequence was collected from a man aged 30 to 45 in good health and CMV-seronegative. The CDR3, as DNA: TGTGCCAGTAGGACCCCGGGGGAAGAGACCCAGTACTTC. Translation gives CASRTPGEETQYF.